The 24 T cell receptor beta chains below were found in one sample sequenced in a study of type 1 regulatory T cells. Via MiXCR, TCRdb re-called the reads, giving one row per CDR3 protein. Of 80,000 to 100,000 distinct CDR3 sequences listed, roughly 31% were seen once; the top ten hold about 2.4%. Input material: CD4+ T cells, either the whole sample or a sorted fraction (not recorded which). Receptors were obtained from a human donor in good health.

This clonotype has a count of ten or more. The chain has TRBV5-1 and TRBJ2-7, with 9 bases lining up with TRBD1. After removal of 2 bases from V and 3 bases from J, the junction contained 3 bases not matched to a gene. The germline V gene encodes CDR1 SGHRS and CDR2 YFSETQ. CDR3 length equals 14 residues. The CDR3 nucleotides are TGCGCCAGCAGCTTCTCGGGACAGGGCTACGAGCAGTACTTC. It is translated as CASSFSGQGYEQYF. Combining the CDR3 with reference TRBV5-1 and TRBJ2-7 gives the whole variable domain KAGVTQTPRYLIKTRGQQVTLSCSPISGHRSVSWYQQTPGQGLQFLFEYFSETQRNKGNFPGRFSGRQFSNSRSEMNVSTLELGDSALYLCASSFSGQGYEQYFGPGTRLTVT.

This clonotype was seen a few times. The chain uses TRBV5-1 and TRBJ2-4, with TRBD2 identical over 8 bases. The junction had 9 bases not matched to a gene; V was cut back by 4 bases and J by 6 bases. The CDR3 has 15 amino acids. Germline lookup yields CDR1 SGHRS and CDR2 YFSETQ. DNA of the CDR3: TGCGCCAGCAGCCTAGACGTAAGCGGGGGAAACATTCAGTACTTC. Amino acids: CASSLDVSGGNIQYF.

This clonotype was detected only a few times. V and J are TRBV20-1 and TRBJ2-4; the D gene is possibly TRBD1 (5 bases). Germline CDR1 and CDR2: DFQATT and SNEGSKA (reference sequence). The V end was cut by 8 bases, the J end by 0 bases, with 17 bases between. The CDR3 length is 15 residues. The DNA of the CDR3 is TGCAGTTCCCAGGGTCCAGAAATAGCCAAAAACATTCAGTACTTC. Translating gives CSSQGPEIAKNIQYF.

This clonotype rates as medium-sized. The J gene is TRBJ2-1, the V gene TRBV9, with unresolved D. V shed 4 bases and J shed 7 bases, with 9 bases lying between them. Germline V gives CDR1 SGDLS, CDR2 YYNGEE. The CDR3 extends over 12 amino acids. The CDR3 region is CASSKEGNEQFF. The DNA of the CDR3 is TGTGCCAGCAGCAAGGAAGGAAATGAGCAGTTCTTC.

The chain employs TRBV29-1 and TRBJ1-1; 10 nucleotides match TRBD1. V shed 0 bases, J shed 5 bases, and the junction held 9 bases outside the gene matches. The CDR3 is 16 amino acids. In germline, CDR1 is SQVTM, CDR2 ANQGSEA. CDR3 in DNA: TGCAGCGTTGAAGATAAAGGGACAGGGGTTCGAACTGAAGCTTTCTTT. Protein sequence: CSVEDKGTGVRTEAFF.

There are a few counts of this clonotype. The chain joins TRBV5-1 to TRBJ2-3, with a possible D match to TRBD2 (5 bases). Trimming cost V 6 bases and J 3 bases, with 20 bases left between them. The CDR3 has 16 residues. Germline V lookup: CDR1 SGHRS, CDR2 YFSETQ. CDR3 sequence reads: CASTLGPGSSTDTQYF. Written as DNA, the CDR3 is TGCGCCAGCACCCTAGGGCCGGGATCGTCGACAGATACGCAGTATTTT. The full variable domain, its missing parts supplied by reference TRBV5-1 and TRBJ2-3, is KAGVTQTPRYLIKTRGQQVTLSCSPISGHRSVSWYQQTPGQGLQFLFEYFSETQRNKGNFPGRFSGRQFSNSRSEMNVSTLELGDSALYLCASTLGPGSSTDTQYFGPGTRLTVL.

V is TRBV25-1 and J is TRBJ2-7; D unresolved. The length of the CDR3 is 13 residues. Germline values: CDR1 MGHDK, CDR2 SYGVNS. V was clipped by 6 bases and J by 5 bases, with 14 bases between them. CDR3 protein: CASRSSFENEQYF. The CDR3 DNA follows: TGTGCCAGCAGGAGTAGTTTTGAGAACGAGCAGTACTTC.

The chain carries TRBV2 and TRBJ2-3; 9 positions agree with TRBD2. This CDR3 has 15 residues. Germline V lookup: CDR1 SNHLY, CDR2 FYNNEI. The V segment lost 7 bases and the J segment 0 bases; nucleotides outside the gene matches: 5. The CDR3 sequence: CASISGRPSTDTQYF. The CDR3 bases are TGTGCCAGCATAAGCGGGAGGCCAAGCACAGATACGCAGTATTTT.

This clonotype was counted only a few times. The rearrangement joins TRBV9 to TRBJ2-5, with D perhaps matching TRBD2 (5 bases). CDR3 length equals 16 residues. The V and J ends lost 3 bases and 4 bases respectively, with 19 bases between them. The V gene's germline CDR1 is SGDLS and CDR2 YYNGEE. Written as DNA, the CDR3 is TGTGCCAGCAGCGCTTCTCTTAAAGGAGGTGGAGAGACCCAGTACTTC. Protein product: CASSASLKGGGETQYF.

This clonotype was seen a few times. This CDR3 reads CASSLVVSEPPSEQYF. The CDR3 DNA follows: TGTGCCAGCAGTTTAGTCGTTAGCGAGCCTCCCAGCGAGCAGTACTTC. The V call is TRBV12-3 or TRBV12-4, the J call TRBJ2-7, with a weak D call TRBD2 (5 bases). The CDR3 runs to 16 residues. V lost 1 base and J lost 6, with 19 bases in between.

The rearrangement uses TRBV7-2 and TRBJ2-3; 9 nucleotides match TRBD2. J gave up 6 bases and V 5 bases, and 6 bases lay outside the gene matches. This CDR3 contains 14 residues. Germline V lookup: CDR1 SGHTA, CDR2 FQGNSA. CDR3 protein: CASSPRAGGDTQYF. The CDR3 region has the DNA TGTGCCAGCAGCCCCCGTGCGGGAGGGGATACGCAGTATTTT.

In its sample, this clonotype is medium-sized. The chain carries TRBV7-2 and TRBJ2-5; D gene uncertain. Germline V gene sequence: CDR1 SGHTA, CDR2 FQGNSA. This CDR3 comprises 13 residues. The V and J ends lost 6 bases and 10 bases respectively, with 18 bases between them. CDR3 nucleotides: TGTGCCAGCAGTAAAGAGGCCCCTTCGGACCAGTACTTC. Its protein product is CASSKEAPSDQYF.

The rearrangement joins TRBV5-5 to TRBJ1-6; D is unclear. This CDR3 is 14 amino acids long. Per the germline V gene, CDR1 is SGHKS and CDR2 is YYEKEE (reference sequence). The V and J ends lost 2 bases and 8 bases respectively, with 11 bases between them. The CDR3 coding sequence is TGTGCCAGCAGCTTTGGGCAGGAGGATTCACCCCTCCACTTT. Encoded protein: CASSFGQEDSPLHF.

The rearrangement joins TRBV10-3 to TRBJ2-5; D is ambiguous. This CDR3 contains 13 residues. Germline V gene sequence: CDR1 ENHRY, CDR2 SYGVKD. Trimming took 6 bases from V and 10 from J, leaving 18 bases between them. This chain's CDR3 is CAISEDGGGIQYF. Here the CDR3 DNA reads TGTGCCATCAGCGAGGACGGCGGTGGGATCCAGTACTTC.

V usage is TRBV20-1 and J usage is TRBJ1-1; TRBD1 is a possible D gene (5 bases). Looked up from germline, CDR1 is DFQATT and CDR2 is SNEGSKA (reference sequence). The CDR3 extends over 13 amino acids. Between the trimmed V and J ends, which lost 0 bases and 6 bases, there was a span of 11 bases. In DNA form, the CDR3 reads TGCAGTGCTAGAGAGGACATGTCGGCTGAAGCTTTCTTT. Translation: CSAREDMSAEAFF.

The chain employs TRBV27 and TRBJ2-1; 11 nucleotides line up with TRBD2. Losses at the gene ends were 7 bases for V and 7 bases for J; bases not matched to a gene: 9. Germline assignment: CDR1 MNHEY and CDR2 SMNVEV (reference sequence). This CDR3 has 15 residues. The CDR3, as DNA: TGTGCCAGCAACCTCGCTAGCGGGAGGTATAATGAGCAGTTCTTC. As protein: CASNLASGRYNEQFF.

This clonotype was counted a few times. The chain recombines TRBV7-2 with TRBJ1-4, with TRBD1 as a possible D gene (5 bases). V shed 2 bases and J shed 4 bases, with 11 bases lying between them. This CDR3 has 15 amino acids. Germline V CDR1 and CDR2: SGHTA, FQGNSA. The CDR3 here is CASSLSRGSNEKLFF. The CDR3 DNA reads as TGTGCCAGCAGCTTATCAAGGGGCAGTAATGAAAAACTGTTTTTT.

This clonotype turned up a few times. This chain joins TRBV5-1 and TRBJ1-1; D perhaps matches TRBD1 (5 bases). V lost 5 bases to trimming and J lost 1 base, with 9 bases between them. This CDR3 is 13 amino acids long. Germline V gene sequence: CDR1 SGHRS, CDR2 YFSETQ. CDR3: CASRGGENTEAFF. In DNA, the CDR3 is TGCGCCAGCAGGGGGGGTGAGAACACTGAAGCTTTCTTT.

DNA of the CDR3: TGCGCCAGCAGCCAACCCAGGGACAGGGGGAGTTTCAATCAGCCCCAGCATTTT. Translating gives CASSQPRDRGSFNQPQHF. J is TRBJ1-5 and V is TRBV4-1, with 11 bases matching TRBD1. The CDR3 covers 18 residues. The trim removed 2 bases at V and 3 bases at J, leaving 9 bases unmatched. Germline V gene lookup returns CDR1 MGHRA and CDR2 YSYEKL.

The chain joins TRBV6-1 to TRBJ2-3, with 9 bases aligning to TRBD2. This CDR3 has 16 residues. Germline CDR1 is MNHNS and CDR2 is SASEGT. The trim removed 2 bases at V and 0 bases at J, leaving 3 bases unmatched. In DNA, the CDR3 is TGTGCCAGCAGTGAACTAGCGGGATTCAGCACAGATACGCAGTATTTT. Its protein product is CASSELAGFSTDTQYF.

This clonotype appeared a single time. This chain joins TRBV4-1 and TRBJ2-1, with D perhaps matching TRBD2 (6 bases). V lost 7 bases and J lost 9, with 10 bases in between. From germline, CDR1 is MGHRA and CDR2 YSYEKL. CDR3 size: 11 residues. CDR3 in amino acids: CASKRASEQFF. CDR3 in DNA: TGCGCCAGCAAGCGGGCCTCTGAGCAGTTCTTC.

As concerns this clonotype: Compared with germline, one end of the junction differs, possibly owing to a read error. V is TRBV10-3 and J is TRBJ1-6, with D maybe TRBD1 (6 bases). Germline V gene sequence: CDR1 ENHRY, CDR2 SYGVKD. The CDR3 has 13 residues. This CDR3 reads CAISAAGESPLHF. In DNA, the CDR3 is TGTGCCATAAGTGCAGCAGGGGAGTCCCCCCTCCACTTT.

In its sample, this clonotype was seen many times. CDR3 coding DNA: TGCAGTGCTCAGAGCGGGGGGAACTACAATGAGCAGTTCTTC. This encodes CSAQSGGNYNEQFF. The chain recombines TRBV20-1 with TRBJ2-1; 9 bases are shared with TRBD2. Trimming at V came to 5 bases and at J to 3 bases, leaving 5 bases not matched to a gene. The CDR3 is made up of 14 amino acids. CDR1 and CDR2 (germline): DFQATT, SNEGSKA (reference sequence).

This clonotype was observed a single time. V and J are TRBV30 and TRBJ2-1; possible D gene TRBD2, 5 bases. The V and J ends lost 8 bases and 5 bases respectively, with 16 bases between them. There are 13 residues in the CDR3. Per germline, CDR1 GTSNPN and CDR2 SVGIG (reference sequence). The CDR3 protein is CAEKVGAHNEQFF. The CDR3 region has the DNA TGTGCCGAAAAGGTGGGAGCCCACAATGAGCAGTTCTTC.